The 25 T cell receptor beta chains below all came from one sample that was sequenced in a study of vaccination and CD4 T cells after COVID-19. Noted treatment: roughly 11-day PBMC culture with coronavirus spike peptide pools or control peptides (ViraFEST assay). Sequencing of DNA taken from cultured CD4+ T cells relied on the Oncomine TCR Beta short-read assay. TCRdb re-called the PCR reads with MiXCR, one entry per CDR3 protein. The data show under 15,000 distinct CDR3 sequences, under 50% seen once. The antigens these receptors bind are not known. Sample: CD4+ T cells from blood, cultured in vitro, taken before SARS-CoV-2 vaccination. The receptors were gathered from a human donor who had recovered from COVID-19.

The rearrangement joins TRBV11-3 to TRBJ2-7; no clear D. Germline-derived CDR1 and CDR2 are SGHNT and YENEEA. The CDR3 covers 15 residues. V shed 2 bases and J shed 3 bases, with 14 bases lying between them. The CDR3 DNA reads TGTGCCAGCAGCTTAAGGTTCGGCGGATACTACGAGCAGTACTTC. Residues: CASSLRFGGYYEQYF.

This clonotype was detected a few times. The J gene is TRBJ1-1, the V gene TRBV4-3; no reliable D call. The CDR3 runs to 14 residues. From germline, CDR1 is LGHNA and CDR2 YSLEER. The V end was cut by 4 bases, the J end by 1 base, with 10 bases between. CDR3 bases: TGCGCCAGCAGCCCCCCATATCCGAACACTGAAGCTTTCTTT. It codes for CASSPPYPNTEAFF.

The V and J genes are TRBV20-1 and TRBJ2-1, with 10 positions matching TRBD2. The DNA end is a closer match to TRBJ2-7, so the J assignment may be wrong. The CDR3 totals 16 residues. Per the germline V gene, CDR1 is DFQATT and CDR2 is SNEGSKA (reference sequence). The CDR3 DNA reads TGCAGTGCTAGAGATTTCTACCTAGCGGGGGACTACGAGCAGTACTTC. Its translation is CSARDFYLAGDYEQYF.

The table lists this clonotype with a few counts. The V call is TRBV19, the J call TRBJ1-1; D possibly corresponds to TRBD1 (6 bases). Trimming stripped 5 bases from V and 6 bases from J, with 13 bases between. Looked up from germline, CDR1 is LNHDA and CDR2 is SQIVND (reference sequence). CDR3 length: 13 residues. The CDR3 bases are TGTGCCAGTAGTGTCGGGACACTTTCTGAAGCTTTCTTT. Residues: CASSVGTLSEAFF.

This clonotype was observed a few times. The rearrangement uses TRBV20-1 and TRBJ2-1; D gene ambiguous. The germline V gene has CDR1 DFQATT and CDR2 SNEGSKA (reference sequence). V was cut by 5 bases and J by 0 bases, with 17 bases left in between. The CDR3 totals 16 residues. CDR3 sequence: CSAGRNGLSSYNEQFF. The CDR3 DNA reads as TGCAGTGCTGGACGAAATGGTTTGAGCTCCTACAATGAGCAGTTCTTC.

Sample share makes this clonotype medium-sized. This sequence joins TRBV6-5 and TRBJ2-5; no clear D gene. The germline CDR1 and CDR2 sequences are MNHEY and SVGAGI. V was shortened by 2 bases and J by 4 bases, with 8 bases between the two germline ends. CDR3 length: 13 residues. The CDR3 nucleotides are TGTGCCAGCAGTTACGGCGCCGTAGAGACCCAGTACTTC. It encodes CASSYGAVETQYF.

The chain employs TRBV7-9 and TRBJ2-5, with D maybe TRBD1 (5 bases). The CDR3 contains 13 residues. Germline loops: CDR1 SEHNR, CDR2 FQNEAQ (reference sequence). V was clipped by 2 bases and J by 5 bases, with 9 bases between them. This CDR3 reads CASSLQGWETQYF. The CDR3 nucleotides read TGTGCCAGCAGCTTACAGGGTTGGGAGACCCAGTACTTC.

V usage is TRBV20-1 and J usage is TRBJ2-7, with D uncertain. CDR1 and CDR2 from the germline V gene are DFQATT and SNEGSKA (reference sequence). The CDR3 length is 12 residues. V lost 4 bases and J lost 0, with 7 bases in between. CDR3 in amino acids: CSATGSSYEQYF. CDR3 nucleotide sequence: TGCAGTGCTACCGGTAGCTCCTACGAGCAGTACTTC.

This clonotype has more than one count but fewer than ten. The V gene is TRBV14, the J gene TRBJ1-6; the D gene is possibly TRBD1 (6 bases). The CDR3 loop spans 14 amino acids. Germline CDR1 reads SGHDN; CDR2 reads FVKESK. The V and J ends lost 1 base and 9 bases respectively, with 10 bases between them. This chain's CDR3 is CASSQAQGFSPLHF. The CDR3 bases are TGTGCCAGCAGCCAAGCTCAGGGGTTTTCACCCCTCCACTTT.

This clonotype has more than one count but fewer than ten. V usage is TRBV20-1 and J usage is TRBJ2-5; TRBD1 aligns across 7 bases. Germline CDR1 DFQATT, CDR2 SNEGSKA (reference sequence). V was clipped by 5 bases and J by 4 bases; unmatched bases: 7. The CDR3 extends over 13 amino acids. The CDR3 sequence is CSAPPTGVETQYF. The CDR3 DNA reads TGCAGTGCTCCCCCTACAGGGGTAGAGACCCAGTACTTC.

This clonotype came up a few times. The chain combines TRBV20-1 with TRBJ1-5; no definite D call. The CDR3 covers 16 residues. With 0 bases removed from V and 2 bases from J, the gap between germline ends came to 14 bases. Germline V gives CDR1 DFQATT, CDR2 SNEGSKA (reference sequence). The CDR3 is CSARDDSRWGNQPQHF. In nucleotides, the CDR3 is TGCAGTGCTAGAGACGACTCCCGGTGGGGCAATCAGCCCCAGCATTTT.

CDR3 region: CASSSTGSEAFF. The DNA of the CDR3 is TGTGCCAGCAGTTCCACCGGGAGTGAAGCTTTCTTT. The gene calls are TRBV12-3 or TRBV12-4 and TRBJ1-1, with no clear D. Deletions cut 4 bases from V and 7 bases from J, with 10 bases between. The length of the CDR3 is 12 residues.

About this clonotype: Mismatch with germline at one junction end may stem from a read error. The chain links TRBV6-2 or TRBV6-3 to TRBJ2-1; a weak D match, TRBD2 (6 bases). This CDR3 has 11 amino acids. Germline values: CDR1 MNHEY, CDR2 SVGEGT. DNA of the CDR3: TGTGCCTGCAGGGCGGGGAATGAGCAGTTCTTC. Translating gives CACRAGNEQFF.

The chain uses TRBV6-1 and TRBJ2-5; TRBD2 matches at 7 bases. V lost 6 bases to trimming and J lost 5 bases; unmatched junction nucleotides: 6. Germline V lookup: CDR1 MNHNS, CDR2 SASEGT. This CDR3 has 13 residues. The CDR3 coding sequence is TGTGCCAGCAGCTGGGGGGGATCCGAGACCCAGTACTTC. Its protein product is CASSWGGSETQYF.

V and J are TRBV4-3 and TRBJ1-2; D remains ambiguous. The ends were cut back, 1 base at V and 7 bases at J, with 13 bases in the middle. Germline CDR1 and CDR2: LGHNA and YSLEER. The CDR3 runs 14 residues. The CDR3 DNA follows: TGCGCCAGCAGCCAAGGACTTGGAACTGCTGGCTACACCTTC. This codes for CASSQGLGTAGYTF.

V gene TRBV7-9 combines with J gene TRBJ1-5; D remains ambiguous. CDR1 is SEHNR and CDR2 is FQNEAQ in the germline V gene (reference sequence). Trimming shortened V by 0 bases and J by 6 bases, and 9 bases separated the two germline ends. This CDR3 region has 14 residues. The CDR3 nucleotides read TGTGCCAGCAGCTTAGCACAGTCGGGTCAGCCCCAGCATTTT. The encoded protein is CASSLAQSGQPQHF.

This clonotype turned up a few times. V is TRBV5-4 and J is TRBJ2-7; D gene ambiguous. Germline assignment: CDR1 SGHNT and CDR2 YYREEE (reference sequence). The CDR3 spans 15 residues. V was trimmed by 2 bases and J by 0 bases, leaving 12 bases between them. The CDR3 sequence is CASSFGQLSSYEQYF. The CDR3 nucleotides read TGTGCCAGCAGCTTCGGTCAGCTAAGCTCCTACGAGCAGTACTTC.

This chain uses TRBV11-3 with TRBJ2-1; D is perhaps TRBD2 (5 bases). Germline V CDR1 and CDR2: SGHNT, YENEEA. V was cut by 1 base and J by 0 bases, with 7 bases left in between. This CDR3 comprises 15 residues. For the CDR3, the DNA is TGTGCCAGCAGCTTAGCCGAGGGCTCCTACAATGAGCAGTTCTTC. Protein: CASSLAEGSYNEQFF.

The genes are TRBV20-1 and TRBJ1-1, with no clear D. V gave up 0 bases and J gave up 0 bases, with 5 bases separating them. Per germline, CDR1 DFQATT and CDR2 SNEGSKA (reference sequence). The CDR3 spans 13 residues. CDR3 amino acids: CSARDHLNTEAFF. CDR3 sequence (DNA): TGCAGTGCTAGAGATCACCTGAACACTGAAGCTTTCTTT.

As DNA, the CDR3 is TGTGCCAGCAGCTTAGTGATCGGGGACACTGAAGCTTTCTTT. This sequence encodes CASSLVIGDTEAFF. The rearrangement links TRBV7-2 to TRBJ1-1; the D is unclear. The CDR3 is 14 residues long. V dropped 1 base and J dropped 3 bases, with 9 bases sitting between them. Germline loops: CDR1 SGHTA, CDR2 FQGNSA.

The chain links TRBV7-8 to TRBJ1-1; no definite D call. This CDR3 is built from 11 residues. Germline V CDR1 and CDR2: SGHVS, FQNEAQ. The V and J ends lost 3 bases and 8 bases respectively, with 7 bases between them. The CDR3 loop is CASSLGREAFF. The CDR3 DNA follows: TGTGCCAGCAGCTTGGGGAGAGAAGCTTTCTTT.

J is TRBJ2-7 and V is TRBV6-1, with 7 nucleotides matching TRBD1. The trim removed 8 bases at V and 0 bases at J, leaving 7 bases unmatched. There are 14 residues in the CDR3. Per the germline V gene, CDR1 is MNHNS and CDR2 is SASEGT. The chain's CDR3 is CASCPDRSSYEQYF. The CDR3 DNA sequence: TGTGCCAGCTGCCCGGACAGGAGCTCCTACGAGCAGTACTTC.

This clonotype was seen more than once but under ten times. The chain uses TRBV29-1 and TRBJ2-2, with 9 positions matching TRBD2. Germline loops: CDR1 SQVTM, CDR2 ANQGSEA. V lost 7 bases, J lost 4 bases, and 4 bases stayed unmatched. This CDR3 is built from 13 residues. DNA of the CDR3: TGCAGCGGACTAGCGGAGGGCACCGGGGAGCTGTTTTTT. Protein sequence: CSGLAEGTGELFF.

This clonotype was observed a handful of times. The chain couples TRBV7-9 to TRBJ2-5; D is unclear. The CDR3 totals 15 residues. Trimming removed 1 base from V and 1 base from J, with 10 bases in between. In germline, CDR1 is SEHNR, CDR2 FQNEAQ (reference sequence). The CDR3 loop is CASSLELSVQETQYF. CDR3 sequence (DNA): TGTGCCAGCAGCTTAGAGTTATCAGTCCAAGAGACCCAGTACTTC.

The chain joins TRBV27 to TRBJ2-2; 8 bases align to TRBD2. V trimming: 5 bases; J trimming: 0 bases; junction bases outside the gene matches: 2. The CDR3 loop spans 15 amino acids. Per the germline V gene, CDR1 is MNHEY and CDR2 is SMNVEV (reference sequence). The CDR3 DNA reads TGTGCCAGCAGTCAGCGGGGGCCGAACACCGGGGAGCTGTTTTTT. This encodes CASSQRGPNTGELFF.